This T cell receptor (beta chain) was identified during a study of cytomegalovirus exposure and HLA in healthy donors. Study conclusions and caveats: An analysis that was carried out later associated 16,000 or so TCR beta sequences with HLA alleles at 0.05 false discovery rate.

This clone has a single count. Its antigen is still unknown. PCR amplification relied on 60 Vbeta primers (plus 13 Jbeta primers). Using immunoSEQ multiplex PCR, the repertoire was profiled, and TCRdb retains in-frame clones only, with some absent. The profile shows approximately 190,000 clones, around 86% of them singletons. Germline lookup yields CDR1 MNHEY and CDR2 SVGAGI. V was shortened by 7 bases and J by 5 bases, with 14 bases between the two germline ends. The CDR3 loop spans 14 amino acids. The source material was PBMCs. This clonotype was obtained from a woman under 30 in good health and CMV-seronegative. The gene calls are TRBV6-5 and TRBJ1-4, with D perhaps matching TRBD1 (6 bases). This chain's CDR3 is CASKSRGGNEKLFF. CDR3 in DNA: TGTGCCAGCAAAAGCAGGGGCGGAAATGAAAAACTGTTTTTT.